This T cell receptor beta chain was obtained from a study of blood T cell repertoires in COVID-19. For the study at large: The origin of the acute and convalescent COVID-19 samples was the United States, Italy and Spain. PBMCs, B-cell-depleted T cells, or T cells were the source of the cDNA or gDNA that made up the material.

In the study's own analysis: Estimation of nucleated cell counts relied on the amplification of reference gene primers. Profiling relied on immunoSEQ multiplex PCR, and the TCRdb table lists in-frame clones only, not all of them. The DNA gave D and trimming, while V, J and clone size come from that table. The profile covers some 26,000 clones, with roughly 79% appearing a single time and approximately 40% taken by the ten largest. The germline V and J ends were trimmed by 6 bases and 4 bases, with 17 bases remaining between them. CDR1 KGHSH and CDR2 LQKENI come from the germline V gene. The length of the CDR3 is 15 residues.

The sequence came from a man in his 70s with acute or convalescent COVID-19. Input material: peripheral blood. J is TRBJ2-3 and V is TRBV18; TRBD1 is a possible D gene (6 bases). The CDR3 DNA follows: TGTGCCAGCTCCCTCAACAGGGAGAGATCAGATACGCAGTATTTT. This encodes CASSLNRERSDTQYF. The variable domain in full, with the rest retrieved from reference TRBV18 and TRBJ2-3, is NAGVMQNPRHLVRRRGQEARLRCSPMKGHSHVYWYRQLPEEGLKFMVYLQKENIIDESGMPKERFSAEFPKEGPSILRIQQVVRGDSAAYFCASSLNRERSDTQYFGPGTRLTVL.